Presented here are 12 T cell receptor beta chains from one specimen sequenced in a study of blood T cell repertoires in COVID-19. Sequenced by immunoSEQ multiplex PCR; TCRdb stores in-frame clones only, minus some. The sample carries about 250,000 clones, about nine tenths recorded once. What was sequenced was PBMCs or T cells enriched from blood (not recorded which). Every receptor here comes from a woman younger than 45 with acute COVID-19.

This chain joins TRBV14 and TRBJ2-4; 10 bases map to TRBD1. V dropped 4 bases and J dropped 2; count of bases not matched to a gene: 17. Germline V gene lookup returns CDR1 SGHDN and CDR2 FVKESK. The CDR3 extends over 20 amino acids. The CDR3 nucleotides are TGTGCCAGCAGCCCCTCCATAAGACAGGGGGCGTTTGGAACCAAAAACATTCAGTACTTC. It translates to CASSPSIRQGAFGTKNIQYF.

This clone was seen a handful of times. In nucleotides, the CDR3 is TGTGCCAGTAGTACCCCGGGACAGGGATTTGCTGAAGCTTTCTTT. Encoded protein: CASSTPGQGFAEAFF. The V and J genes are TRBV19 and TRBJ1-1; 9 bases are shared with TRBD1. Unmatched junction bases numbered 9, after V lost 4 bases and J lost 6 bases. CDR3 length: 15 amino acids. Germline-derived CDR1 and CDR2 are LNHDA and SQIVND (reference sequence).

This chain uses TRBV5-1 with TRBJ1-1, with no clear D. The V gene lost 0 bases and the J gene lost 0 bases, with 15 bases spanning the gap. This CDR3 is 17 amino acids long. From germline, CDR1 is SGHRS and CDR2 YFSETQ. The CDR3 loop is CASSLASRAGVNTEAFF. The CDR3 nucleotides are TGCGCCAGCAGCTTGGCCTCTCGGGCGGGCGTGAACACTGAAGCTTTCTTT.

This chain connects TRBV29-1 to TRBJ2-2, with unresolved D. V was clipped by 1 base and J by 2 bases, with 5 bases between them. The CDR3 contains 13 residues. Germline CDR1 SQVTM, CDR2 ANQGSEA. As DNA, the CDR3 is TGCAGCGTTGAAGTGGGCAACACCGGGGAGCTGTTTTTT. Translation gives CSVEVGNTGELFF.

The CDR3 loop is CASSFVGLSTDTQYF. The CDR3 nucleotides read TGTGCCAGCAGCTTTGTGGGGCTGAGCACAGATACGCAGTATTTT. The chain joins TRBV11-2 to TRBJ2-3, with D tentatively TRBD1 (5 bases). CDR1 and CDR2 (germline): SGHAT, FQNNGV. The CDR3 totals 15 residues. V was shortened by 3 bases and J by 0 bases, with 10 bases between the two germline ends.

This chain connects TRBV15 to TRBJ2-7, with TRBD1 matching 7 bases. Germline CDR1 LNHNV, CDR2 YYDKDF (reference sequence). The CDR3 extends over 14 amino acids. The junction had 4 bases not matched to a gene; V was cut back by 3 bases and J by 2 bases. As DNA, the CDR3 is TGTGCCACCAGCAGGAGACAGGGCACCTACGAGCAGTACTTC. Translation gives CATSRRQGTYEQYF.

J is TRBJ2-5 and V is TRBV6-5; 7 nucleotides align to TRBD1. This CDR3 comprises 13 residues. Germline loops: CDR1 MNHEY, CDR2 SVGAGI. Losses at the gene ends were 7 bases for V and 2 bases for J; bases not matched to a gene: 4. Here the CDR3 reads CASKQGVQETQYF. The CDR3 DNA is TGTGCCAGCAAGCAGGGGGTTCAAGAGACCCAGTACTTC.

In this sample, this clone turned up once. The V and J genes are TRBV12-5 and TRBJ2-1, with 11 bases matching TRBD2. Germline CDR1 reads LGHNT; CDR2 reads FRNRAP. Trimming at V came to 6 bases and at J to 8 bases, leaving 12 bases not matched to a gene. The CDR3 covers 16 residues. CDR3 bases: TGTGCTAGTGGCCGGATAGCGGGGGGGCCTGTCGATGAGCAGTTCTTC. It specifies CASGRIAGGPVDEQFF.

The chain has TRBV29-1 and TRBJ2-3, with TRBD2 as a possible D gene (6 bases). V lost 5 bases to trimming and J lost 0 bases, with 9 bases between them. This CDR3 contains 13 residues. The V gene's germline CDR1 is SQVTM and CDR2 ANQGSEA. CDR3 residues: CSVPGTSTDTQYF. The CDR3 coding sequence is TGCAGCGTTCCTGGGACTAGCACAGATACGCAGTATTTT.

As for this clone: Other DNA sequences in this sample translate to the same CDR3. The V gene is TRBV5-6, the J gene TRBJ2-7, with 8 bases lining up with TRBD1. Germline CDR1 and CDR2: SGHDT and YYEEEE. The CDR3 runs 14 residues. Trimming removed 1 base from V and 7 bases from J; junction bases left unmatched: 7. CDR3 DNA sequence: TGTGCCAGCAGCTTGCGCCAGGGGGCGGGAGAGCAGTACTTC. As protein: CASSLRQGAGEQYF.

This clone was recorded once. The rearrangement uses TRBV15 and TRBJ1-2; 7 positions match TRBD1. The CDR3 contains 14 residues. The V and J ends lost 1 base and 6 bases, in that order; junction bases with no gene match: 5. Looked up from germline, CDR1 is LNHNV and CDR2 is YYDKDF (reference sequence). CDR3 protein: CATSRGRGTDGYTF. The CDR3 coding sequence is TGTGCCACCAGCAGAGGCAGGGGGACTGATGGCTACACCTTC.

The rearrangement uses TRBV27 and TRBJ2-2, with 7 bases that match TRBD1. The CDR3 extends over 16 amino acids. J gave up 3 bases and V 3 bases, and 7 bases lay outside the gene matches. Germline-derived CDR1 and CDR2 are MNHEY and SMNVEV (reference sequence). CDR3 region: CASSLAGTVHTGELFF. CDR3 sequence (DNA): TGTGCCAGCAGTTTGGCCGGGACAGTACACACCGGGGAGCTGTTTTTT.